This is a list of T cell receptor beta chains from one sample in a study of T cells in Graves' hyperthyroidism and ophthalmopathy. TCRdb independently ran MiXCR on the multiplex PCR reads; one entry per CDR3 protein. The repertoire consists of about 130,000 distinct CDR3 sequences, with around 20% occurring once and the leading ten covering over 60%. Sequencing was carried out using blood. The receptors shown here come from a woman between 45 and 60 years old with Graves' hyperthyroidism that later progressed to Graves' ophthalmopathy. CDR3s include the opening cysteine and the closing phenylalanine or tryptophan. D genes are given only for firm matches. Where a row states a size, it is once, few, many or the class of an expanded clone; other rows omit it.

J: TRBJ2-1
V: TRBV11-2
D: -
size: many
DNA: TGTGCCAGCAGCTTAGATAGGTCTAGCGTCTACAATGAGCAGTTCTTC
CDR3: CASSLDRSSVYNEQFF

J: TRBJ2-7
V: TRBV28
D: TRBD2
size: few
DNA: TGTGCCAGCAGTCCGTTAGCGGGAGGTGCCTACGAGCAGTACTTC
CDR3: CASSPLAGGAYEQYF

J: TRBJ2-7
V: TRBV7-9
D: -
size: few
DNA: TGTGCCAGCAGCTTAAGTCTGAATCCCGAGCAGTACTTC
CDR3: CASSLSLNPEQYF

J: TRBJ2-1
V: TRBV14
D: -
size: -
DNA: TGTGCCAGCAGCCAAGCATCCAGACTCCACTCCTACAATGAGCAGTTCTTC
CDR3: CASSQASRLHSYNEQFF

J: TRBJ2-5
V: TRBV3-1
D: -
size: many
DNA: TGTGCCAGCAGCCAGCGTAAGGGGACCCAGTACTTC
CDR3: CASSQRKGTQYF

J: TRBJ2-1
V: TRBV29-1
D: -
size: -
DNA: TGCAGCGTTGAAGCTAGGTACAATGAGCAGTTCTTC
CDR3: CSVEARYNEQFF

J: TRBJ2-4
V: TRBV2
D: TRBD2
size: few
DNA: TGTGCCAGCAGTGAAGTGGGGGGGACTAGCGGAGGTATTCAGTACTTC
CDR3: CASSEVGGTSGGIQYF

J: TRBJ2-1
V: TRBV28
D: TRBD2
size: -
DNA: TGTGCCAGCAGTTTTGTTAGCGGGAGTAGGAATGAGCAGTTCTTC
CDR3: CASSFVSGSRNEQFF

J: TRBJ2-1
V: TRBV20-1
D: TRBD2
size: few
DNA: TGCAGTGCCCAACTAGCGGGAGGGCCCCGTGAGCAGTTCTTC
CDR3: CSAQLAGGPREQFF

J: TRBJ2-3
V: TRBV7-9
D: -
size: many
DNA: TGTGCCAGCAGCTTAGCCCATAGATCAGATACGCAGTATTTT
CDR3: CASSLAHRSDTQYF

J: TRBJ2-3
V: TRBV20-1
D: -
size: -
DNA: TGCAGTGCTAGAGCGGGAGTGGGAGATACGCAGTATTTT
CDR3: CSARAGVGDTQYF

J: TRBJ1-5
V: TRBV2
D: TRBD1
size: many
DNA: TGTGCCAGCAGGGGACAGGTTAATCAGCCCCAGCATTTT
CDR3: CASRGQVNQPQHF

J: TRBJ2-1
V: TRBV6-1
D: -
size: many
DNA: TGTGCCAGTTCAGGGAGAGGGAACAATGAGCAGTTCTTC
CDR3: CASSGRGNNEQFF

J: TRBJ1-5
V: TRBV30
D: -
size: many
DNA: TGTGCCTGGAGTCAGGGTTGGGGAGGCCAGCCCCAGCATTTT
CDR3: CAWSQGWGGQPQHF

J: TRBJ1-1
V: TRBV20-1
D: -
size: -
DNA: TGCAGTGTCCGTGGGGGCCGGGGCACTGAAGCTTTCTTT
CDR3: CSVRGGRGTEAFF

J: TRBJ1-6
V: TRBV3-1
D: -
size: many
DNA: TGTGCCAGCAGCCAAGGGGGAGGAATTTCACCCCTCCACTTT
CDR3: CASSQGGGISPLHF

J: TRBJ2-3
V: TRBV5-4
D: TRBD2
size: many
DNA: TGTGCCAGCAGCCACGGTACTAGCGTACTGTTTTATGCAGATACGCAGTATTTT
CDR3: CASSHGTSVLFYADTQYF

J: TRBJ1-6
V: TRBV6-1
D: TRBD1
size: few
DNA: TGTGCCAGCAGCCTAGGGACAGCTTTTAATTCACCCCTCCACTTT
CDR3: CASSLGTAFNSPLHF

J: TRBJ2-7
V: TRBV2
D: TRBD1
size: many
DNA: TGTGCCAGCAGTGAAATGGGACAGGGCTACGAGCAGTACTTC
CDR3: CASSEMGQGYEQYF

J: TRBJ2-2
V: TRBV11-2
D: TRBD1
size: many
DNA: TGTGCCAGCAGCTCTACAGGGGGAACCGGGGAGCTGTTTTTT
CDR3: CASSSTGGTGELFF

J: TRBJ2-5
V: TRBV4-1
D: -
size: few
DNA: TGCGCCAGCAGCCCCGAAAGCCAGCGCCACAAGACCCAGTACTTC
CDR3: CASSPESQRHKTQYF

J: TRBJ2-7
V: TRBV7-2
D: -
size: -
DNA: TGTGCCAGCAGCGCACTACAGACCTCCGAGCAGTACTTC
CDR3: CASSALQTSEQYF

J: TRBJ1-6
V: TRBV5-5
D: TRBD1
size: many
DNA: TGTGCCAGCAGCTTGGAGCTCAGGGGGCGCGGGTCCTATAATTCACCCCTCCACTTT
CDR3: CASSLELRGRGSYNSPLHF

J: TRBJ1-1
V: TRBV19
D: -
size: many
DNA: TGTGCCAGTAGTATATCACTTAGGGCGACTGAAGCTTTCTTT
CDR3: CASSISLRATEAFF

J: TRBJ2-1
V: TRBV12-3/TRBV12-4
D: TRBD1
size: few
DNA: TGTGCCAGCAGTCCAGACGGGACAGGGGGGTACAATGAGCAGTTCTTC
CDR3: CASSPDGTGGYNEQFF

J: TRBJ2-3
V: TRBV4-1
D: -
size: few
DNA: TGCGCCAGCAGCCAAGCTGGGAGAGGGACAGATACGCAGTATTTT
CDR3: CASSQAGRGTDTQYF

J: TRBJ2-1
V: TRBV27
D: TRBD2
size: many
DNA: TGTGCCAGCAGCTTCCTAGCGGGAGGGGTCAGGAATGAGCAGTTCTTC
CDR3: CASSFLAGGVRNEQFF

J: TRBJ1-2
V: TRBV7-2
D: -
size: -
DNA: TGTGCCACTACTACCGGGCCGATCTATGGCAACACCTTC
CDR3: CATTTGPIYGNTF

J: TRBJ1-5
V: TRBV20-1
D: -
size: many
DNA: TGCAGTGCTAGGGGATCGAACAGGGGCAATCAGCCCCAGCATTTT
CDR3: CSARGSNRGNQPQHF

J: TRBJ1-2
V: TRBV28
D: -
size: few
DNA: TGTGCCAGCAGTTCACCGGCCGGAAGAGGCTATGGCTACACCTTC
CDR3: CASSSPAGRGYGYTF

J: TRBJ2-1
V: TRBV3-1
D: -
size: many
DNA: TGTGCCAGCAGCACTCGTGGGGGATTTGAGCAGTTCTTC
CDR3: CASSTRGGFEQFF

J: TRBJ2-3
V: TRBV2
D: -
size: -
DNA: TGTGCCACCAAACGTCTGGGAACAGATACGCAGTATTTT
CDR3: CATKRLGTDTQYF

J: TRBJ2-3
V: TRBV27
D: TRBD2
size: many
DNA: TGTGCCAGCAAGTTGACTAGCGGGAAGGAAGATACGCAGTATTTT
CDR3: CASKLTSGKEDTQYF

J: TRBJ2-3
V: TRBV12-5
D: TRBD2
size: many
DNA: TGTGCTAGTGGTTTGGGACTAGCGGGAGTCGCAGATACGCAGTATTTT
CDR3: CASGLGLAGVADTQYF

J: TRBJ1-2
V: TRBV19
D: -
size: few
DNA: TGTGCCAGTAGTCGGGGCGAGGGTGGCTACACCTTC
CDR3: CASSRGEGGYTF

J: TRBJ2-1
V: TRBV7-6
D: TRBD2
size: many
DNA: TGTGCCAGCAGCTTATCTAGCGGGAGTTATGAGCAGTTCTTC
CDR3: CASSLSSGSYEQFF

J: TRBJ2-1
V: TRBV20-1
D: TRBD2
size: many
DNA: TGCAGTGCGCCCGGGACTAGCGGGAGAGGATCCTACAATGAGCAGTTCTTC
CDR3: CSAPGTSGRGSYNEQFF

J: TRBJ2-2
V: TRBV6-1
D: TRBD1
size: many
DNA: TGTGCCAGCAGAATACAGGGGTTACACGGGGAGCTGTTTTTT
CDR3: CASRIQGLHGELFF

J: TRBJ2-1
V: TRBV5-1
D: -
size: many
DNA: TGCGCCAGCAGGGGGGCTAGCGAGAACTACAATGAGCAGTTCTTC
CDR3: CASRGASENYNEQFF

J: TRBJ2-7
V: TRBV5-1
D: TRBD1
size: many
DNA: TGCGCCAGCTCCGAGAGACAGGGGGATCCCTACGAGCAGTACTTC
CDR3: CASSERQGDPYEQYF

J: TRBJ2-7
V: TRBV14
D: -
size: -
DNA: TGTGCCAGCAGCCCGAACTTATGGAGTTACGAGCAGTACTTC
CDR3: CASSPNLWSYEQYF

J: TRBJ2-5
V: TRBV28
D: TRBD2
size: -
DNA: TGTGCCAGCAGTTTTCCGTCGGGGGGAGGGCCGCGAGAGACCCAGTACTTC
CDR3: CASSFPSGGGPRETQYF

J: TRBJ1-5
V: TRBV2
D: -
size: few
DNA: TGTGCCAGCAGCCCAGGAGAGAGGGGGGGAGAGCCCCAGCATTTT
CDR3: CASSPGERGGEPQHF

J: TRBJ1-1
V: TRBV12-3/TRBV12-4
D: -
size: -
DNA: TGTGCCAGCAGGATGGCCTGGGGGGCATTCACTGAAGCTTTCTTT
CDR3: CASRMAWGAFTEAFF

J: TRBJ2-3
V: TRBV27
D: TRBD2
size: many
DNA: TGTGCCAGCAGTCCCTCGTTCGGGGGGAGGTTGCAGTATTTT
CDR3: CASSPSFGGRLQYF

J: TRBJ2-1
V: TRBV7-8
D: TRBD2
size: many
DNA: TGTGCCAGCAGGCCTACTAGCGGGATAGGAAATGAGCAGTTCTTC
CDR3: CASRPTSGIGNEQFF

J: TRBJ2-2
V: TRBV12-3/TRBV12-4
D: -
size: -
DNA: TGTGCCAGCGGACAGAACACCGGGGAGCTGTTTTTT
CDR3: CASGQNTGELFF

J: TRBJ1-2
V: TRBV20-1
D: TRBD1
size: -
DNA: TGCAGTGCTAGGGAACAGGGGGCTAGTAACTATGGCTACACCTTC
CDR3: CSAREQGASNYGYTF

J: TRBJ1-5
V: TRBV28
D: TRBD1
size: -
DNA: TGTGCCAGCAGTCCCTCCGGACAGGGAAGGCAGCCCCAGCATTTT
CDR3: CASSPSGQGRQPQHF

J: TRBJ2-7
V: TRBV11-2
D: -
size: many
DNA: TGTGCCAGCAGCCGTCTGCCAGCGATAACTTACGAGCAGTACTTC
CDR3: CASSRLPAITYEQYF

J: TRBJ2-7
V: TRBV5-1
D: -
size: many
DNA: TGCGCCAGCACTTACAGGGTTGGGTTCGAGCAGTACTTC
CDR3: CASTYRVGFEQYF

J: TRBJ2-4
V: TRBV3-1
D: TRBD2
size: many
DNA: TGTGCCAGCAGCCCAGGACTAGCGGGAGGTGGAGCCAAAAACATTCAGTACTTC
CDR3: CASSPGLAGGGAKNIQYF

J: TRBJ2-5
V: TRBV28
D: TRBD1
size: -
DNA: TGTGCCAGCAGTCGTGATCAGGGGGCGGGCAGAAAGACCCAGTACTTC
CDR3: CASSRDQGAGRKTQYF

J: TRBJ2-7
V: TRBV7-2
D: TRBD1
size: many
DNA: TGTGCCAGCAGTTTACAACGACAGGGCTACGAGCAGTACTTC
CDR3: CASSLQRQGYEQYF

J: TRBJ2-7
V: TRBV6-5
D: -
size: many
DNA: TGTGCCAGCAGTTACCTACTCTCCTACGAGCAGTACTTC
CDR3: CASSYLLSYEQYF

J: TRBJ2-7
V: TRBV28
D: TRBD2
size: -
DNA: TGTGCCAGCAGTTTATTGAGGGGAGGGGCCTACGAGCAGTACTTC
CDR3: CASSLLRGGAYEQYF

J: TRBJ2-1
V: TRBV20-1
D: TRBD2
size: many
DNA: TGCAGTGCTAGTCTTAGCGGGAAGGGCTTCTCCTACAATGAGCAGTTCTTC
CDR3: CSASLSGKGFSYNEQFF

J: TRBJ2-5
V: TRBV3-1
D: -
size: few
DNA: TGTGCCAGCAGCCAAGCCTCGCAACAAGAGACCCAGTACTTC
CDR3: CASSQASQQETQYF